This T cell receptor beta chain originates from a study of blood T cell repertoires in COVID-19. In the source study's methods: It was from reference gene primer amplification that nucleated cell counts were estimated. The method was immunoSEQ multiplex PCR; TCRdb's version includes in-frame clones alone and lacks a portion of them. V and J calls and clone size are as listed in that table; D and trimming were resolved from the DNA. The profile shows around 160,000 clones, 80% to 85% of them singletons. The V gene lost 1 base and the J gene lost 3 bases, with 11 bases spanning the gap. Germline V gene lookup returns CDR1 KGHDR and CDR2 SFDVKD. The CDR3 spans 15 residues.

The clonotype was recovered from a human donor in a cohort sampled during active COVID-19. The genes are TRBV24-1 and TRBJ2-5; D possibly corresponds to TRBD1 (6 bases). Source material: peripheral blood. The CDR3 loop reads CATSDFVQGKETQYF. CDR3 nucleotide sequence: TGTGCCACCAGTGATTTCGTACAGGGAAAAGAGACCCAGTACTTC.